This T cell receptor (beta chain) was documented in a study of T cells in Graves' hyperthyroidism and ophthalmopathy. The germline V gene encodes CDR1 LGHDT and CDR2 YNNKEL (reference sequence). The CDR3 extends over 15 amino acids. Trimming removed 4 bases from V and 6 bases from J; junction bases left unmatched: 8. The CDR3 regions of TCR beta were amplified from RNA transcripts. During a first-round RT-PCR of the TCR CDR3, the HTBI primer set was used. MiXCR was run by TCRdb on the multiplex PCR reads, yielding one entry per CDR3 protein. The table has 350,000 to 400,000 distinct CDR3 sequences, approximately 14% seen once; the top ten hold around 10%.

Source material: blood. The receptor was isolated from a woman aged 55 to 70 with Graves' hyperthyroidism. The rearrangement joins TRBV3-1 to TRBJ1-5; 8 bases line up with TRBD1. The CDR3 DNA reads TGTGCCAGCAGCCCCGGCAGGGGGCTTATTCAGCCCCAGCATTTT. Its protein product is CASSPGRGLIQPQHF. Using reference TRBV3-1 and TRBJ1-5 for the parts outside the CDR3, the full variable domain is DTAVSQTPKYLVTQMGNDKSIKCEQNLGHDTMYWYKQDSKKFLKIMFSYNNKELIINETVPNRFSPKSPDKAHLNLHINSLELGDSAVYFCASSPGRGLIQPQHFGDGTRLSIL.